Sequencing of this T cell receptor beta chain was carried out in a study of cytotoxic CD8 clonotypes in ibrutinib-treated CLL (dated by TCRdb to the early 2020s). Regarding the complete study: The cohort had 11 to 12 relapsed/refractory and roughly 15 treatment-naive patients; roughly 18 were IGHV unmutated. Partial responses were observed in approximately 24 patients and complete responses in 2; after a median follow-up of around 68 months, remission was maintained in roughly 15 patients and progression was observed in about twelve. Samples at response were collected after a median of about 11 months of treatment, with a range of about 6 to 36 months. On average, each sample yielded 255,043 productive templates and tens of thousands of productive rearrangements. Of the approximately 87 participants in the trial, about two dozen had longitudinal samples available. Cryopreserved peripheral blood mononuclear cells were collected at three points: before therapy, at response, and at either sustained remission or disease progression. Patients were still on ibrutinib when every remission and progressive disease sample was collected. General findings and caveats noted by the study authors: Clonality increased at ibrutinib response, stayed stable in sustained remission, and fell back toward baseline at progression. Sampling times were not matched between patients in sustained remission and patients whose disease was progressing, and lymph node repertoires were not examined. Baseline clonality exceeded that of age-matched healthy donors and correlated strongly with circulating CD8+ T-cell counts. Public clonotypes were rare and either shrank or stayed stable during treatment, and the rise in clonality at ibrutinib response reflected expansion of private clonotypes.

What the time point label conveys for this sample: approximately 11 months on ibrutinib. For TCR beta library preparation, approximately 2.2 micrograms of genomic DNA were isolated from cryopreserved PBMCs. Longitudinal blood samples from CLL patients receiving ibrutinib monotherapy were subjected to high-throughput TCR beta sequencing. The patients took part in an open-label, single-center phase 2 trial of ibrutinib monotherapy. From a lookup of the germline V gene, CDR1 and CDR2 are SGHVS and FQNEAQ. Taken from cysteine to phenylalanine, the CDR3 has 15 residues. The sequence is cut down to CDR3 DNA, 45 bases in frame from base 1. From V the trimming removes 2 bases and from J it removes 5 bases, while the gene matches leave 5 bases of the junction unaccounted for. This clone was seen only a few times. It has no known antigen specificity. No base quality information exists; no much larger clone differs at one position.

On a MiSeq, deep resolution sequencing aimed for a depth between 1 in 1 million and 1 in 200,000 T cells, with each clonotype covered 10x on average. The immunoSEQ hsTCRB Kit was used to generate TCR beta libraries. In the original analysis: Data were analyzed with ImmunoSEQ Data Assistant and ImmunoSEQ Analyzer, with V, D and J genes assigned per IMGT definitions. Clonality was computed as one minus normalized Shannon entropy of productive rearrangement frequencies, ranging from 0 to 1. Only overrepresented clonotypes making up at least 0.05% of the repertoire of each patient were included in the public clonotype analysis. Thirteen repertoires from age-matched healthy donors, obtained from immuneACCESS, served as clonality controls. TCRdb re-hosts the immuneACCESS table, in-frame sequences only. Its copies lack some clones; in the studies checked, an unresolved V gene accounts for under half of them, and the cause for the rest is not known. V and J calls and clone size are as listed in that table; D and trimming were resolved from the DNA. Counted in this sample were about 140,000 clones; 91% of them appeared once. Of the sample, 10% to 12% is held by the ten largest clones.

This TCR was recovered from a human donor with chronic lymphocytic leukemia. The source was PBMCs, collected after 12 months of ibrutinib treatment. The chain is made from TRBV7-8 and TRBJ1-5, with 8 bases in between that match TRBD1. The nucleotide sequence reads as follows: TGTGCCAGCAGCTTATTCGGGACAGGCTATCAGCCCCAGCATTTT. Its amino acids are CASSLFGTGYQPQHF.